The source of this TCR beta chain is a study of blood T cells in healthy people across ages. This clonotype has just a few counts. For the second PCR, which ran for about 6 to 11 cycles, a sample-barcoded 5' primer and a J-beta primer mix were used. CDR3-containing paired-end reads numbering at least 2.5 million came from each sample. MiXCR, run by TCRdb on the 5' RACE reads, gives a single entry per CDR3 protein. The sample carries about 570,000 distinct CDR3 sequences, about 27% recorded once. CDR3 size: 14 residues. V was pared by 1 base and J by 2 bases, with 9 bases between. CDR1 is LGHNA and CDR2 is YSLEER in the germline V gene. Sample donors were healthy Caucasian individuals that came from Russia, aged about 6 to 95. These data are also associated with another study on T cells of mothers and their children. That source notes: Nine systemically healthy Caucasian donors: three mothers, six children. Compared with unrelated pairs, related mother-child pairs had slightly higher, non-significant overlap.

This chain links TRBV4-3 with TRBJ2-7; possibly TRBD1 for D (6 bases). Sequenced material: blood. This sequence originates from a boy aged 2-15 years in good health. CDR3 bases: TGCGCCAGCAGCCAAGTCCAGGGGACCTACGAGCAGTACTTC. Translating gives CASSQVQGTYEQYF.